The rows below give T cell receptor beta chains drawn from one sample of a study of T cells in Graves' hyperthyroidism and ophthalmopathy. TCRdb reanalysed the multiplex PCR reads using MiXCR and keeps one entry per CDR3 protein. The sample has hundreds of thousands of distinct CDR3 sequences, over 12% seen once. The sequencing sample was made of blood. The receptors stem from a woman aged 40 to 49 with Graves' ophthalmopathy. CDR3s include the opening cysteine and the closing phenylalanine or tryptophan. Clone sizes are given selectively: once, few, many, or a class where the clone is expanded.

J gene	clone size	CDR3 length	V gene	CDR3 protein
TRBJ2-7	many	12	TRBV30	CAWSGTSYEQYF
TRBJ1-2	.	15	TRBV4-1	CASSQVRTDTYGYTF
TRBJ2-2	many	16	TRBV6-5	CASSYSGTRVTGELFF
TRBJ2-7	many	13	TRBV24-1	CATSTGGNYEQYF
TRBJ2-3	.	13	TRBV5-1	CASRLKSTDTQYF
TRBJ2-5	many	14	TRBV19	CASKRELGQETQYF
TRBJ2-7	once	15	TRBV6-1	CASSPRGQGSYEQYF
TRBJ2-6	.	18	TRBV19	CASSRGAAGLSGANVLTF
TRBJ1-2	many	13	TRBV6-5	CASSRQGFYGYTF
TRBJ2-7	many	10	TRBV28	CASSGDEQYF
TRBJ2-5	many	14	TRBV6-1	CASSVGQVKETQYF
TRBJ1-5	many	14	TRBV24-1	CATSAPGSSGTQHF
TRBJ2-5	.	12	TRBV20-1	CSVPRREETQYF
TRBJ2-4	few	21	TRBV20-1	CSASEPLSREIGIGTKNIQYF
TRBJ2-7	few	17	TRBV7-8	CASSLPLQRPFSYEQYF
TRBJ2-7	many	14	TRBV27	CASSFLDSSYEQYF
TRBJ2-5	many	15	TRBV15	CATSKGGTGAETQYF
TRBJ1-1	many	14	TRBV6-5	CASSYPLLGMEAFF